These T cell receptor beta chains were read from a single sample in a study of blood T cell repertoires in COVID-19. The table came from immunoSEQ multiplex PCR; TCRdb's copy has only in-frame clones and leaves some out. The repertoire holds 80,000 to 100,000 clones, with approximately 86% as singletons. Specimen: peripheral blood. Receptor source: an older man with active or convalescent COVID-19. Each CDR3 is given with its conserved first and last residue. The D gene is left open where the match is weak. Only some rows state a clone size, as once, few, many or a class for expanded clones.

CASSSYDRMGDTQYF TGTGCCAGCAGCTCCTACGACAGGATGGGGGATACGCAGTATTTT . few TRBJ2-3 TRBV7-9
CASSQQGAKNQPQHF TGTGCCAGCAGCCAACAGGGGGCGAAGAATCAGCCCCAGCATTTT TRBD1 few TRBJ1-5 TRBV7-8
CASSPDRQETQYF TGTGCCAGCTCACCTGACAGACAAGAGACCCAGTACTTC . . TRBJ2-5 TRBV18
CASSLEPGELFF TGCGCCAGCAGCTTGGAGCCGGGGGAGCTGTTTTTT . . TRBJ2-2 TRBV5-1
CASSESGTSLNEQFF TGTGCCAGCAGTGAATCTGGGACTAGCCTGAATGAGCAGTTCTTC TRBD2 . TRBJ2-1 TRBV6-4
CASSAAGFTEAFF TGTGCCAGCAGCGCAGCAGGGTTCACTGAAGCTTTCTTT . . TRBJ1-1 TRBV3-1/TRBV3-2
CAISESTVRNTIYF TGTGCCATCAGTGAGTCTACAGTTCGAAACACCATATATTTT . . TRBJ1-3 TRBV10-3
CASSKEKRSSYEQYF TGTGCCAGCAGCAAAGAAAAGCGTAGCTCCTACGAGCAGTACTTC . . TRBJ2-7 TRBV21-1
CASSQGGKIGYTF TGCGCCAGCAGCCAAGGAGGGAAGATCGGCTACACCTTC . . TRBJ1-2 TRBV4-1
CAARQALQETQYF TGTGCCGCGCGACAGGCCCTACAAGAGACCCAGTACTTC . few TRBJ2-5 TRBV25-1
CASRRPGHEETQYF TGTGCCAGCAGACGACCGGGACACGAAGAGACCCAGTACTTC . . TRBJ2-5 TRBV6-6
CASSPPGTGAYNEQFF TGTGCTAGCAGCCCGCCCGGGACAGGAGCATACAATGAGCAGTTCTTC TRBD1 . TRBJ2-1 TRBV7-7
CASSKVTGDREKLFF TGTGCCAGCAGCAAGGTGACAGGGGATAGGGAAAAACTGTTTTTT . . TRBJ1-4 TRBV21-1
CATSWGGTDTQYF TGTGCCACCAGCTGGGGAGGGACAGATACGCAGTATTTT TRBD2 . TRBJ2-3 TRBV24-1
CASSQALVVGGELFF TGTGCCAGCAGCCAAGCGCTAGTCGTGGGCGGGGAGCTGTTTTTT . once TRBJ2-2 TRBV3-1/TRBV3-2
CASRRTGTFTAFF TGTGCCAGCAGAAGGACAGGAACCTTCACTGCTTTCTTT TRBD1 . TRBJ1-1 TRBV6-5
CASSDIAGRGETQYF TGTGCCAGCAGTGATATAGCGGGGAGGGGAGAGACCCAGTACTTC TRBD2 . TRBJ2-5 TRBV2
CSVEGRNTEAFF TGCAGCGTTGAAGGGAGGAACACTGAAGCTTTCTTT . . TRBJ1-1 TRBV29-1
CASSPGTGNTEAFF TGCGCCAGCAGCCCCGGGACAGGGAACACTGAAGCTTTCTTT TRBD1 . TRBJ1-1 TRBV5-1
CASSIKTGNWGYGYTF TGTGCCAGTAGTATTAAGACAGGGAATTGGGGCTATGGCTACACCTTC TRBD1 . TRBJ1-2 TRBV19